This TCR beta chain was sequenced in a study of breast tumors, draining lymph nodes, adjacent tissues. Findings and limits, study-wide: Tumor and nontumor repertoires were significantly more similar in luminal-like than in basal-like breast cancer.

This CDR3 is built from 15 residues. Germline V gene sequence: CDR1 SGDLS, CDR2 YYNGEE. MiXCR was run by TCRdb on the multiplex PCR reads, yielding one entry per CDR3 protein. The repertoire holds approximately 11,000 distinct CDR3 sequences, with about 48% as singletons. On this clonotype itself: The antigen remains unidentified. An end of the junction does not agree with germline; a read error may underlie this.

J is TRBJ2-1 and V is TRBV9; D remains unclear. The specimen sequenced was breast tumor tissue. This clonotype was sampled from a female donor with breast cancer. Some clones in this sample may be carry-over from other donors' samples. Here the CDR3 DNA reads TGTGCCAGCAGCGTCGGAATCACCTCCTACAATGAGCCGTTCTTC. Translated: CASSVGITSYNEPFF.